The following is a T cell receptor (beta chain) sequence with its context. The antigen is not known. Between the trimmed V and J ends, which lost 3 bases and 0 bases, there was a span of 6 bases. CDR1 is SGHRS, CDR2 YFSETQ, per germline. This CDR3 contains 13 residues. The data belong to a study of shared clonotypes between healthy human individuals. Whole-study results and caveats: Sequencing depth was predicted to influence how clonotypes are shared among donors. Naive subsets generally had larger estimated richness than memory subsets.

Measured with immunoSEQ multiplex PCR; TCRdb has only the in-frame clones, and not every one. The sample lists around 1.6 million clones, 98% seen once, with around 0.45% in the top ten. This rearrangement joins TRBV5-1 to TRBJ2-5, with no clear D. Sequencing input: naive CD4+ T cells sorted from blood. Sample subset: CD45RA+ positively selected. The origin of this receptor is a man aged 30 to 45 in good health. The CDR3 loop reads CASSSDDQETQYF. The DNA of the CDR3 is TGCGCCAGCAGCTCGGACGACCAAGAGACCCAGTACTTC.